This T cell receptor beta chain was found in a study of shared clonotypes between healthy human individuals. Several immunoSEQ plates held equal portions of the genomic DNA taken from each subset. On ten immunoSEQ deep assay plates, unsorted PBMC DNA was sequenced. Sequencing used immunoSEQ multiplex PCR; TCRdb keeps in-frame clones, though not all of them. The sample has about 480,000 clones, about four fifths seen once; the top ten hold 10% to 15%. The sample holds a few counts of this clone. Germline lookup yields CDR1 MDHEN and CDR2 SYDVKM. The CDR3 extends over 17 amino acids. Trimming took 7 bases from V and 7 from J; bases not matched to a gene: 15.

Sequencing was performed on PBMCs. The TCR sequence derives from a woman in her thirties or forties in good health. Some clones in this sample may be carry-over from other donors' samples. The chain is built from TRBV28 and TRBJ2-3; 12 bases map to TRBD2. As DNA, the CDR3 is TGTGCCAGCAAGGTCTCCCTAGCGGGAGGGAATATAAATACGCAGTATTTT. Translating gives CASKVSLAGGNINTQYF.